These 22 T cell receptor beta chains originate from one sample sequenced in a study of T cell responses to AZD1222 COVID-19 vaccine. Sequenced by immunoSEQ multiplex PCR; TCRdb stores in-frame clones only, minus some. The data show about 93,000 clones, about nine tenths seen once. The sequenced sample was peripheral blood, obtained on day 0 of MenACWY control vaccination. The origin of the receptors is an adult in good health.

V usage is TRBV5-1 and J usage is TRBJ1-3, with D perhaps matching TRBD1 (6 bases). The CDR3 runs to 16 residues. The germline gives CDR1 SGHRS, CDR2 YFSETQ. Trimming left V 4 bases short and J 0 bases short, with 14 bases between. The CDR3 sequence: CASSLTQGSSGNTIYF. The CDR3 DNA sequence: TGCGCCAGCAGCCTGACGCAGGGGAGCTCTGGAAACACCATATATTTT.

As to this clone: The identical CDR3 is also encoded by other nucleotide sequences in the sample. This rearrangement joins TRBV3-1 (or the pseudogene TRBV3-2) to TRBJ1-2; D may be TRBD1 (5 bases). V was clipped by 3 bases and J by 5 bases, with 10 bases between them. CDR3 size: 13 residues. Germline CDR1 LGHDT, CDR2 YNNKEL (reference sequence). The CDR3 DNA reads as TGTGCCAGCAGCCAGGGGCTTGGGTATGGCTACACCTTC. Translated, it gives CASSQGLGYGYTF.

CDR3 sequence: CASSPPGPTYEQYF. The CDR3 nucleotides read TGTGCCAGTAGTCCTCCGGGACCCACCTACGAGCAGTACTTC. The chain employs TRBV19 and TRBJ2-7, with D tentatively TRBD1 or TRBD2 (5 bases each). Trimming left V 5 bases short and J 2 bases short, with 13 bases between. The CDR3 length is 14 residues. Germline V gives CDR1 LNHDA, CDR2 SQIVND (reference sequence).

The gene calls are TRBV19 and TRBJ2-5; D assignment may be TRBD1 or TRBD2 (5 bases each). In germline, CDR1 is LNHDA, CDR2 SQIVND (reference sequence). This CDR3 has 16 amino acids. V gave up 3 bases and J gave up 5 bases, with 19 bases separating them. The CDR3 DNA follows: TGTGCCAGTAGTATGCTTCCGGGACGGATTGGCGAGACCCAGTACTTC. Its translation is CASSMLPGRIGETQYF.

The rearrangement joins TRBV19 to TRBJ2-6; 7 nucleotides match TRBD1. The ends lost 7 bases at V and 1 base at J; junction bases unmatched: 13. The CDR3 loop spans 18 amino acids. Germline lookup yields CDR1 LNHDA and CDR2 SQIVND (reference sequence). The CDR3 nucleotides read TGTGCCAGTAAAAGACAGGGTGGAGAGAGGTCTGGGGCCAACGTCCTGACTTTC. Translated, it gives CASKRQGGERSGANVLTF.

The V and J genes are TRBV19 and TRBJ1-2, with 11 bases lining up with TRBD1. Losses at the gene ends were 4 bases for V and 8 bases for J; bases not matched to a gene: 6. The germline gives CDR1 LNHDA, CDR2 SQIVND (reference sequence). This CDR3 spans 14 amino acids. CDR3 sequence (DNA): TGTGCCAGTAGTACCAGGACAGGGGGCCTAGGCTACACCTTC. Protein sequence: CASSTRTGGLGYTF.

The chain couples TRBV4-1 to TRBJ2-1, with no clear D. This CDR3 has 17 residues. Germline V gene data show CDR1 as MGHRA and CDR2 as YSYEKL. Trimming shortened V by 1 base and J by 7 bases, and 20 bases separated the two germline ends. Written as DNA, the CDR3 is TGCGCCAGCAGCCAAGGGTTATTGGCGGCAGAAACGAATGAGCAGTTCTTC. Translation: CASSQGLLAAETNEQFF.

This chain links TRBV11-2 with TRBJ1-1, with a possible D match to TRBD1 (5 bases). Germline V gives CDR1 SGHAT, CDR2 FQNNGV. CDR3 length: 15 amino acids. V was trimmed by 5 bases and J by 0 bases, leaving 13 bases between them. CDR3 DNA: TGTGCCAGCAGCCCCACCGGGGGGGTGAACACTGAAGCTTTCTTT. It codes for CASSPTGGVNTEAFF.

The chain employs TRBV4-2 and TRBJ2-7; 8 nucleotides agree with TRBD1. From germline, CDR1 is LGHNA and CDR2 YNFKEQ. The CDR3 contains 15 residues. After removal of 3 bases from V and 0 bases from J, the junction contained 4 bases not matched to a gene. CDR3 loop: CASSHGQGSSYEQYF. The DNA of the CDR3 is TGTGCCAGCAGCCATGGACAGGGCAGCTCCTACGAGCAGTACTTC.

The J gene is TRBJ2-7, the V gene TRBV27; D unclear. The CDR3 has 11 amino acids. Germline CDR1 reads MNHEY; CDR2 reads SMNVEV (reference sequence). V lost 6 bases, J lost 3 bases, and 6 bases lay in between. The CDR3 nucleotides are TGTGCCAGCAGAGGGTACTACGAGCAGTACTTC. Translation: CASRGYYEQYF.

The chain joins TRBV11-3 to TRBJ2-1; 11 positions match TRBD1. Germline V gene lookup returns CDR1 SGHNT and CDR2 YENEEA. This CDR3 region has 15 residues. The trim removed 4 bases at V and 9 bases at J, leaving 8 bases unmatched. The CDR3 DNA sequence: TGTGCCAGCAGCTGGCGGACAGGGGGCTCGGGTGAGCAGTTCTTC. Translating gives CASSWRTGGSGEQFF.

The chain carries TRBV4-2 and TRBJ1-2; 7 positions match TRBD1. The CDR3 totals 15 residues. Trimming at V came to 4 bases and at J to 2 bases, leaving 7 bases not matched to a gene. CDR1 and CDR2 from the germline V gene are LGHNA and YNFKEQ. CDR3 loop: CASSLRDSSNYGYTF. The CDR3 DNA reads as TGTGCCAGCAGCCTACGGGACAGCTCAAACTATGGCTACACCTTC.

This clone was found once. This sequence joins TRBV4-2 and TRBJ2-5; weak D call: TRBD2 (6 bases). The length of the CDR3 is 15 residues. Between the trimmed V and J ends, which lost 1 base and 0 bases, there was a span of 9 bases. Germline values: CDR1 LGHNA, CDR2 YNFKEQ. Here the CDR3 DNA reads TGTGCCAGCAGCCAAGGGGGGGTGCACCAAGAGACCCAGTACTTC. It codes for CASSQGGVHQETQYF.

This chain uses TRBV11-2 with TRBJ2-5; D unresolved. Germline V CDR1 and CDR2: SGHAT, FQNNGV. The CDR3 has 14 amino acids. Trimming pared 5 bases from V and 2 bases from J, leaving 12 bases between. CDR3 in amino acids: CASSPASIQETQYF. The CDR3 DNA follows: TGTGCCAGCAGCCCCGCCAGCATTCAAGAGACCCAGTACTTC.

V usage is TRBV6-5 and J usage is TRBJ1-2; unclear D gene. V was pared by 8 bases and J by 4 bases, with 14 bases between. This CDR3 comprises 13 residues. Per the germline V gene, CDR1 is MNHEY and CDR2 is SVGAGI. CDR3: CASRRDFIYGYTF. DNA for the CDR3: TGTGCCAGCCGTCGAGACTTTATCTATGGCTACACCTTC.

This clone was detected a few times. The chain recombines TRBV24-1 with TRBJ1-3; tentatively, D is TRBD1 (6 bases). CDR3 length: 15 residues. Germline V gene sequence: CDR1 KGHDR, CDR2 SFDVKD. V was cut by 3 bases and J by 2 bases, with 10 bases left in between. CDR3 sequence: CATSDSRGPGNTIYF. The CDR3 coding sequence is TGTGCCACCAGTGATAGCAGGGGCCCTGGAAACACCATATATTTT.

CDR3 nucleotides: TGTGCCAGCAGTGCCCGACAGGGGACTGGAAACACCATATATTTT. As protein: CASSARQGTGNTIYF. The V and J genes are TRBV2 and TRBJ1-3, with 8 bases matching TRBD1. V gave up 4 bases and J gave up 2 bases; unmatched junction bases: 4. In germline, CDR1 is SNHLY, CDR2 FYNNEI. The CDR3 totals 15 residues.

Points on this clone: The sample has other DNA sequences that encode this CDR3 too. The genes are TRBV29-1 and TRBJ2-7; 7 bases line up with TRBD1. Looked up from germline, CDR1 is SQVTM and CDR2 is ANQGSEA. V shed 6 bases and J 5 bases; nucleotides not matched to a gene: 7. The length of the CDR3 is 12 residues. The CDR3 DNA is TGCAGCGTGAACAGGGGTCCCAACGAGCAGTACTTC. Translating gives CSVNRGPNEQYF.

This chain links TRBV5-4 with TRBJ2-3; D uncertain. V was clipped by 1 base and J by 4 bases, with 4 bases between them. This CDR3 region has 12 residues. Germline CDR1 is SGHNT and CDR2 is YYREEE (reference sequence). Here the CDR3 reads CASSLSADTQYF. The CDR3 coding sequence is TGTGCCAGCAGCTTGAGCGCAGATACGCAGTATTTT.

This chain connects TRBV19 to TRBJ1-1; D not certain. The CDR3 has 13 amino acids. Germline V gene data show CDR1 as LNHDA and CDR2 as SQIVND (reference sequence). Trimming took off 5 bases at V and 1 base at J, with 8 bases between the two ends. The CDR3 spells CASSWESNTEAFF. CDR3 nucleotides: TGTGCCAGTAGTTGGGAGTCGAACACTGAAGCTTTCTTT.

The CDR3 DNA follows: TGTGCCAGCAGCTTAGCAGGGAGGAGAGTGACTAATGAAAAACTGTTTTTT. Its protein is CASSLAGRRVTNEKLFF. J is TRBJ1-4 and V is TRBV7-2; no clear D gene. V shed 0 bases and J shed 2 bases, with 13 bases lying between them. CDR1 is SGHTA, CDR2 FQGNSA, per germline. The CDR3 is made up of 17 amino acids.

The sample holds one count of this clone. CDR3: CASSYDRDTEAFF. DNA for the CDR3: TGCGCCAGCAGCTATGACAGAGACACTGAAGCTTTCTTT. The chain employs TRBV5-1 and TRBJ1-1, with D tentatively TRBD1 (5 bases). Germline V gene lookup returns CDR1 SGHRS and CDR2 YFSETQ. This CDR3 is built from 13 residues. The V end was cut by 3 bases, the J end by 3 bases, with 9 bases between. Complete variable domain (other parts from reference TRBV5-1 and TRBJ1-1): KAGVTQTPRYLIKTRGQQVTLSCSPISGHRSVSWYQQTPGQGLQFLFEYFSETQRNKGNFPGRFSGRQFSNSRSEMNVSTLELGDSALYLCASSYDRDTEAFFGQGTRLTVV.